This TCR beta chain was retrieved from a study of identical twins. Whole-study findings and limits: Model-predicted out-of-frame TCR alpha sharing fell below observed values in monozygotic twins. The conclusions drew on cross-sectional statistical analysis instead of tracking the same donors. Zero-insertion analyses might be partly confounded by invariant T cells like MAIT and iNKT. Where beta out-of-frame sequences were concerned, excess twin sharing was weaker.

As regards this clonotype: Its antigen is not identified.

V was clipped by 5 bases and J by 2 bases, with 11 bases between them. CDR3 length: 14 residues. The germline gives CDR1 KGHDR, CDR2 SFDVKD. TCRdb fed the 5' RACE reads into MiXCR, producing one record per CDR3 protein. This sample has more than 400,000 distinct CDR3 sequences, with about 16% found just once. This sample was shared with a second study, whose subject was yellow fever vaccine responses in identical twins.

This receptor was taken from a woman between 18 and 29 years old in good health. J is TRBJ1-1 and V is TRBV24-1; D possibly corresponds to TRBD1 (5 bases). What was sequenced was CD4+ T cells sorted from blood. The CDR3 DNA reads TGTGCCACCAGTGCGGGGGGAGTTAACACTGAAGCTTTCTTT. It specifies CATSAGGVNTEAFF.